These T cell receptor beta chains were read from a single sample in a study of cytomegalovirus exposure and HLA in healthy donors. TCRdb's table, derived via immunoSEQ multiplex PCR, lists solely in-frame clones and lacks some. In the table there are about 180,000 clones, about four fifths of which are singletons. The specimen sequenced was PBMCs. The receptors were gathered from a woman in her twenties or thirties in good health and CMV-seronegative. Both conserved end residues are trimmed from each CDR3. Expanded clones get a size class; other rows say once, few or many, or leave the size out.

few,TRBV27,ASRTAGATGANVLT
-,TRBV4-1,ASSRKDRGETQY
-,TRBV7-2,ASNSGPLTEAF
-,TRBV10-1,ASSEAWSDQPQH
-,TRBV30,AWRAGTNSGELF
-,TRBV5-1,ASSRDGVTEAF
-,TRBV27,ASRGYAGTMEDTEAF
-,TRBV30,AWSVGGYTIY
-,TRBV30,AWTLGGLAGTGELF
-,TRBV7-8,ASSSTESSYNEQF
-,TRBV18,ASSPPFRGPNYGYT
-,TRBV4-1,ASSHRDSKAF
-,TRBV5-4,ASSLQNYEQY
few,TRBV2,ASSASGVTYEQY
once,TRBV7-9,ASSLPSSGNSYEQY
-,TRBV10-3,AISDTGTGVNSPLH
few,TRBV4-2,ASSQSGDAYEQY
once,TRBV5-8,ASSPRGGEAYEQY
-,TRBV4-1,ASSQGTTGALF
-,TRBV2,ALAGGPTGELF
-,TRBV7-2,ASSLGQGVSNTEAF
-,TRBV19,ASSKSTRDGYT
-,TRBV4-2,ASSQDQVSEEH
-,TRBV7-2,ASSSPPGTGPSGNTIY
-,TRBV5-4,ASSPDRGPIETQY
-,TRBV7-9,ASSSGGTDTQY
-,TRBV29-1,SVAGQTNYGYT
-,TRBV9,ASSGGTSGVYEQY
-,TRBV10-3,AIRSRREADTDTQY
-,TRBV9,ASSAQGDGREQY